The sequence of this T cell receptor (beta chain) was determined in a study of blood T cell repertoires in COVID-19 (dated by TCRdb to the early 2020s). Some background on the complete study: Samples covering the acute and convalescent phases of COVID-19 were provided by collaborators in the United States, Italy and Spain. The prospective study material was composed of cDNA or gDNA derived from T cells, B-cell-depleted T cells, or PBMCs. Deeply sampled blood TCRbeta repertoires from subjects exposed to, actively infected with, or recovered from COVID-19 were included in the dataset. The repertoires were released in a freely available public database intended as a resource for research on the immune response to SARS-CoV-2. The samples were drawn from the first 160 participants of the ongoing ImmuneRACE study and from 950 to 1,500 subjects provided by 6 global collaborators. Nearly every sample came with metadata listing a de-identified subject ID, COVID-19 status, age in years and sex. Where available, HLA class I and class II types were obtained from metadata supplied by the sample provider rather than from assay-based typing. The paper as a whole reports these results and caveats: How much clinical and demographic metadata was included differed by source and by participant, and the metadata was provided uncurated.

CDR3 length: 14 amino acids, cysteine to phenylalanine. Only the CDR3 DNA stays, 42 bases, in frame from base 1. V lost 7 bases and J lost 5 bases, and the count of bases not matched to a germline gene is 7. Based on the germline V gene (reference sequence), the CDR1 and CDR2 sequences are SEHNR and FQNEAQ. Regarding this clone: Its antigen is unknown. Base quality data are lacking; no much larger clone is found one base away.

A second Seattle source provided samples from volunteer blood donors who had recovered from COVID-19. Collaborating institutions collected whole blood in K2EDTA tubes following their own protocols. For TCRbeta analysis, collaborators shipped samples in one of three forms: frozen whole blood, isolated PBMCs, or DNA extracted from either of those sample types. TCRbeta CDR3 regions were amplified from genomic DNA by means of the immunoSEQ Assay, a bias-controlled multiplex PCR. In the authors' own workflow: Nucleated cell counts per sample were estimated from amplification of reference gene primers within the assay. To quantify the absolute abundance of each unique TCRbeta CDR3 rearrangement, sequence reads were collapsed and filtered. For each sample, productive Simpson clonality was calculated by taking the square root of Simpson's diversity index across productive rearrangements. TCRdb took over this immuneACCESS table, retaining in-frame rearrangements with V and J assigned. Such tables are incomplete; in checked studies, under half of the missing clones stem from an unresolved V gene, and the remainder is unexplained. The DNA gave D and trimming, while V, J and clone size come from that table. This sample is represented by approximately 310,000 clones; 70% to 90% of them were singletons. Roughly 8% of the sample is held by the ten biggest clonotypes.

This chain is built from TRBV7-9 and TRBJ2-2; TRBD1 fits 7 bases in the junction. The clonotype comes from a woman aged 50 to 65 who had recovered from COVID-19. Sample: peripheral blood. The CDR3 protein sequence reads: CASNPEGATGELFF. The sequence in DNA is TGTGCCAGCAACCCCGAGGGGGCGACCGGGGAGCTGTTTTTT.